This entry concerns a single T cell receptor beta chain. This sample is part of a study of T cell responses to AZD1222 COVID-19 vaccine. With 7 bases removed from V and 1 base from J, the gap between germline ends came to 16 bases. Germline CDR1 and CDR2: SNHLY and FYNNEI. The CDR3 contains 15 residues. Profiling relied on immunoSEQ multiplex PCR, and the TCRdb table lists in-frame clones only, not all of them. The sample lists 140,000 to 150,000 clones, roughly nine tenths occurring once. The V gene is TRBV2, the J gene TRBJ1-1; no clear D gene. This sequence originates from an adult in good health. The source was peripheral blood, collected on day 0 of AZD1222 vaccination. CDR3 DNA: TGTGCCAGCAAGACATACCCACGCGGGAACACTGAAGCTTTCTTT. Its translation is CASKTYPRGNTEAFF.